The rows below give T cell receptor beta chains drawn from one sample of a study of patients and donors after allogeneic stem cell transplantation. Each CDR3 protein is one row after TCRdb ran MiXCR on the RT-PCR reads. Of 95,000 to 120,000 distinct CDR3 sequences listed, roughly 35% are singletons. Sample: blood, either unsorted or a sorted T cell fraction (not recorded which). Receptor source: a human donor who was either an allogeneic HSCT recipient or a stem cell or donor lymphocyte infusion donor (not recorded which). It is not recorded whose cells these are; they may come from a transplant donor. The CDR3 runs from the conserved cysteine through the conserved F or W. A D gene is named only where the DNA matches it firmly. Not all rows give a size; the values are once, few, many and, for expanded clones, a class.

TRBJ2-5 | NA | once | TRBV14 | TGTGCCAGCAGCCCTTCTAAAGGGGGATCCCAAGAGACCCAGTACTTC | CASSPSKGGSQETQYF
TRBJ1-5 | NA | NA | TRBV20-1 | TGCAGTGCTCGCCCTAGTAACAGGGTCAATCAGCCCCAGCATTTT | CSARPSNRVNQPQHF
TRBJ1-5 | TRBD1 | few | TRBV12-3/TRBV12-4 | TGTGCCAGCAGTTTCACAGGGGCAGGTCAGCCCCAGCATTTT | CASSFTGAGQPQHF
TRBJ2-1 | TRBD1 | NA | TRBV11-2 | TGTGCCAGCAGCCCGGGACAGGGGGGCTCCTACAATGAGCAGTTCTTC | CASSPGQGGSYNEQFF
TRBJ1-2 | NA | few | TRBV29-1 | TGCAGCGTGAGGACGAGGAAAGGGGCGAATGGCTACACCTTC | CSVRTRKGANGYTF
TRBJ2-7 | TRBD1 | NA | TRBV10-3 | TGTGCCATCAGTGAGGCCGGGACAGGGGGCGCGTACGAGCAGTACTTC | CAISEAGTGGAYEQYF
TRBJ2-1 | TRBD2 | NA | TRBV20-1 | TGCAGTGCGGAAAGCGGGAGGGGGTACAATGAGCAGTTCTTC | CSAESGRGYNEQFF
TRBJ1-6 | NA | few | TRBV9 | TGTGCCAGCAGCGTAATACCAACGGGACCCCTCCACTTT | CASSVIPTGPLHF